The source of this T cell receptor (beta chain) is a study of CD8 T cells in ankylosing spondylitis. General observations from the study: Apparently characteristic of ankylosing spondylitis blood was a TCR beta motif (under ten highly homologous variants).

Using its own MiXCR run on the 5' RACE reads, TCRdb lists one record per CDR3 protein. There are about 250,000 distinct CDR3 sequences in the sample; roughly 18% occur only once, and 25% to 40% lies in the top ten. Concerning this clonotype itself: Its target is unknown.

The CDR3 is 16 amino acids. V lost 3 bases and J lost 1; bases outside the gene matches: 8. Germline values: CDR1 SGHRS, CDR2 YFSETQ. Sequencing used blood, either unsorted or a sorted T cell fraction (not recorded which). The clonotype was recovered from a male donor with ankylosing spondylitis or in good health (not recorded which). V usage is TRBV5-1 and J usage is TRBJ2-5; 8 bases align to TRBD2. In DNA form, the CDR3 reads TGCGCCAGCAGCTCCGACGGGGGGGTGCTCCAAGAGACCCAGTACTTC. Translated, it gives CASSSDGGVLQETQYF. Full variable domain (outside the CDR3, taken from reference TRBV5-1 and TRBJ2-5): KAGVTQTPRYLIKTRGQQVTLSCSPISGHRSVSWYQQTPGQGLQFLFEYFSETQRNKGNFPGRFSGRQFSNSRSEMNVSTLELGDSALYLCASSSDGGVLQETQYFGPGTRLLVL.